This TCR beta chain was sequenced for a study of identical twins. Worth noting for this clonotype: Its antigen is not known.

The CDR3 is 16 amino acids. The V end lost 4 bases, the J end lost 0 bases, and 16 bases lay between the germline ends. From germline, CDR1 is MNHEY and CDR2 SMNVEV (reference sequence). Study conclusions and caveats: A lower insertion count was a feature of abundant cord blood beta clonotypes, with no such feature in memory repertoires.

Using its own MiXCR run on the 5' RACE reads, TCRdb lists one record per CDR3 protein. The sample has roughly 200,000 distinct CDR3 sequences; approximately 16% are singletons. The same data also contributed to another study, on T cells expressing NK-cell markers.

The specimen was CD8+ T cells sorted from blood. The genes are TRBV27 and TRBJ2-7, with D possibly matching TRBD2 (5 bases). The receptor comes from a woman under 30 in good health. Here the CDR3 DNA reads TGTGCCAGCAGTTCTCCGATGGGAGAGGGCTCCTACGAGCAGTACTTC. It specifies CASSSPMGEGSYEQYF.